These 26 T cell receptor beta chains were sequenced from one sample in a study of blood T cells in healthy people across ages. Alongside a J-beta primer mix, a sample-barcoded 5' primer served in a second PCR lasting about 7 to 11 cycles. TCRdb redid the calling of the 5' RACE reads with MiXCR, one entry per CDR3 protein. The sample records fewer than 900,000 distinct CDR3 sequences, roughly 41% being singletons. Sequences were obtained from blood. The source of these receptors is a woman aged 60 to 75 in good health.

This clonotype was detected only a few times. This sequence joins TRBV29-1 and TRBJ2-3, with TRBD1 matching 7 bases. CDR3 size: 13 residues. From germline, CDR1 is SQVTM and CDR2 ANQGSEA. V gave up 6 bases and J gave up 5 bases; unmatched junction bases: 8. This CDR3 is CSVATGMRDTQYF. The CDR3 region has the DNA TGCAGCGTGGCGACAGGGATGAGAGATACGCAGTATTTT.

The chain uses TRBV27 and TRBJ2-3; D gene uncertain. V lost 4 bases and J lost 4, with 12 bases in between. Germline-derived CDR1 and CDR2 are MNHEY and SMNVEV (reference sequence). The CDR3 is 14 residues long. The CDR3: CASSSSRTADTQYF. As DNA, the CDR3 is TGTGCCAGCAGTTCCTCCAGGACGGCAGATACGCAGTATTTT.

This chain links TRBV7-8 with TRBJ2-1; the match to TRBD2 covers 8 bases. V dropped 1 base and J dropped 4; count of bases not matched to a gene: 6. Germline V gene sequence: CDR1 SGHVS, CDR2 FQNEAQ. There are 16 residues in the CDR3. The DNA for the CDR3 is TGTGCCAGCAGCTTAGGCGCGGGAGGTTTGTACAATGAGCAGTTCTTC. It encodes CASSLGAGGLYNEQFF. The full variable domain, completed using reference TRBV7-8 and TRBJ2-1, is GAGVSQSPRYKVAKRGQDVALRCDPISGHVSLFWYQQALGQGPEFLTYFQNEAQLDKSGLPSDRFFAERPEGSVSTLKIQRTQQEDSAVYLCASSLGAGGLYNEQFFGPGTRLTVL.

The V and J genes are TRBV12-3 or TRBV12-4 and TRBJ1-1; D may be TRBD1 (6 bases). The CDR3 spans 13 residues. V was cut by 5 bases and J by 7 bases, with 14 bases left in between. CDR3 region: CASSQGLGGEAFF. The CDR3 coding sequence is TGTGCCAGCAGTCAGGGGCTAGGGGGTGAAGCTTTCTTT.

The chain employs TRBV5-1 and TRBJ1-2, with D perhaps matching TRBD1 (6 bases). The CDR3 contains 17 residues. The V end was cut by 4 bases, the J end by 10 bases, with 29 bases between. The germline CDR1 and CDR2 sequences are SGHRS and YFSETQ. CDR3: CASSSQGLVLEPRTYTF. The CDR3 DNA reads TGCGCCAGCAGCAGCCAGGGGTTGGTACTGGAACCACGTACCTACACCTTC.

As concerns this clonotype: One end of the junction is discordant with germline, which a read error may explain. The chain links TRBV10-3 to TRBJ2-3; 10 nucleotides line up with TRBD1. The CDR3 covers 15 residues. Germline V gene lookup returns CDR1 ENHRY and CDR2 SYGVKD. This CDR3 is CAIREGQGNTDTQYF. In DNA, the CDR3 is TGTGCCATCCGTGAGGGACAGGGGAACACAGATACGCAGTATTTT.

This clonotype was recorded a few times. This chain connects TRBV28 to TRBJ2-7; 7 bases agree with TRBD2. The V gene's germline CDR1 is MDHEN and CDR2 SYDVKM. The CDR3 spans 15 residues. V lost 2 bases to trimming and J lost 0 bases; unmatched junction nucleotides: 4. The CDR3 DNA sequence: TGTGCCAGCAGTTTAAGCGGGGTTAGCTCCTACGAGCAGTACTTC. It specifies CASSLSGVSSYEQYF.

This clonotype was recorded at least ten times. V gene TRBV29-1 combines with J gene TRBJ2-3; 10 nucleotides line up with TRBD2. The V and J ends lost 3 bases and 6 bases, in that order; junction bases with no gene match: 9. Germline CDR1 SQVTM, CDR2 ANQGSEA. CDR3 length equals 15 residues. CDR3 in DNA: TGCAGCGTTGATATCCTAGCGGGAGCTCGCGATACGCAGTATTTT. Amino acids: CSVDILAGARDTQYF.

The gene calls are TRBV21-1 and TRBJ2-1; the D call in the table, TRBD1, was not verified against the DNA. TRBV21-1 is a listed pseudogene. The CDR3 extends over 18 amino acids. CDR3 loop: CASSKVVGGGRPYNEQFF. CDR3 coding DNA: TGTGCCAGCAGCAAAGTGGTTGGGGGCGGGAGACCCTACAATGAGCAGTTCTTC.

This clonotype occurred a few times. The chain couples TRBV24-1 to TRBJ2-3; perhaps TRBD2 as D (6 bases). Trimming stripped 10 bases from V and 6 bases from J, with 16 bases between. The CDR3 is 13 amino acids. From germline, CDR1 is KGHDR and CDR2 SFDVKD. The CDR3: CATRGRHGDTQYF. Written as DNA, the CDR3 is TGTGCCACGCGGGGACGGCACGGCGATACGCAGTATTTT.

Turning to this clonotype: At one end, the junction sequence differs from germline, possibly due to a read error. This chain links TRBV2 with TRBJ1-6; no definite D call. The germline V gene encodes CDR1 SNHLY and CDR2 FYNNEI. This CDR3 has 14 residues. The CDR3 region has the DNA TGTGCCAGCAGTGAAATCGGAATAAGTTCACCCCCCCACTTT. The encoded protein is CASSEIGISSPPHF. Combining the CDR3 with reference TRBV2 and TRBJ1-6 gives the whole variable domain EPEVTQTPSHQVTQMGQEVILRCVPISNHLYFYWYRQILGQKVEFLVSFYNNEISEKSEIFDDQFSVERPDGSNFTLKIRSTKLEDSAMYFCASSEIGISSPPHFGNGTRLTVT.

Concerning this clonotype itself: Sequence at one end of the junction differs from germline and may be a read error. J is TRBJ2-1 and V is TRBV12-3 or TRBV12-4; no reliable D call. This CDR3 is 13 amino acids long. CDR3 sequence (DNA): TGTGCGAGCACCCCCGAAGGGTACAATGAGCAGTTCTTC. Amino acid sequence: CASTPEGYNEQFF.

This clonotype was counted once. The gene calls are TRBV7-8 and TRBJ2-1; no clear D gene. With 5 bases removed from V and 12 bases from J, the gap between germline ends came to 14 bases. This CDR3 spans 12 amino acids. Germline loops: CDR1 SGHVS, CDR2 FQNEAQ. The CDR3 region is CASSEDLRGQFF. The CDR3 DNA is TGTGCCAGCAGCGAAGACCTTAGAGGGCAGTTCTTC.

This clonotype was detected many times. The chain is built from TRBV20-1 and TRBJ2-5, with TRBD2 as a possible D gene (7 bases). V was cut by 0 bases and J by 2 bases, with 10 bases left in between. This CDR3 spans 14 amino acids. In germline, CDR1 is DFQATT, CDR2 SNEGSKA (reference sequence). CDR3 bases: TGCAGTGCTAGAGATAGGGGGGGTCAAGAGACCCAGTACTTC. This sequence encodes CSARDRGGQETQYF.

The CDR3 DNA follows: TGTGCCAGCAGCGTAGCATTAGACCCACGGGACGAGCAGTACTTC. This codes for CASSVALDPRDEQYF. This chain uses TRBV9 with TRBJ2-7; D not certain. The V gene's germline CDR1 is SGDLS and CDR2 YYNGEE. The V and J ends lost 0 bases and 5 bases respectively, with 15 bases between them. The CDR3 loop spans 15 amino acids.

The chain joins TRBV12-3 or TRBV12-4 to TRBJ1-1; 7 bases match TRBD1. The CDR3 totals 16 residues. V shed 2 bases, J shed 1 base, and the junction held 7 bases outside the gene matches. The CDR3 nucleotides read TGTGCCAGCAGTTTACTCTGGGCAGGGGGGAACACTGAAGCTTTCTTT. Translated: CASSLLWAGGNTEAFF.

Worth noting for this clonotype: At one end, the junction sequence differs from germline, possibly due to a read error. V gene TRBV7-9 combines with J gene TRBJ2-1, with D perhaps TRBD2 (5 bases). CDR3 size: 17 residues. Germline V gene lookup returns CDR1 SEHNR and CDR2 FQNEAQ (reference sequence). The CDR3 is CASSEIEAVRSDNEQFF. The CDR3 region has the DNA TGTGCCAGCAGCGAAATCGAAGCGGTCCGCTCCGACAATGAGCAGTTCTTC.

This chain links TRBV20-1 with TRBJ2-5; 8 nucleotides match TRBD2. The trim removed 5 bases at V and 2 bases at J, leaving 4 bases unmatched. CDR1 is DFQATT and CDR2 is SNEGSKA in the germline V gene (reference sequence). The CDR3 runs to 13 residues. The CDR3: CSASLAGQETQYF. The DNA of the CDR3 is TGCAGTGCTTCCTTAGCGGGGCAAGAGACCCAGTACTTC.

The chain has TRBV7-9 and TRBJ2-1, with D possibly being TRBD1 or TRBD2 (6 bases each). The V gene's germline CDR1 is SEHNR and CDR2 FQNEAQ (reference sequence). V was pared by 6 bases and J by 0 bases, with 18 bases between. The CDR3 sequence is 17 residues long. Here the CDR3 reads CASSSTGTFDSYNEQFF. The DNA for the CDR3 is TGTGCCAGCAGTTCCACAGGGACTTTCGACTCCTACAATGAGCAGTTCTTC. Filled out from reference TRBV7-9 and TRBJ2-1, the complete variable domain reads DTGVSQNPRHKITKRGQNVTFRCDPISEHNRLYWYRQTLGQGPEFLTYFQNEAQLEKSRLLSDRFSAERPKGSFSTLEIQRTEQGDSAMYLCASSSTGTFDSYNEQFFGPGTRLTVL.

The chain joins TRBV7-3 to TRBJ2-3, with 9 bases fitting TRBD1. With 2 bases clipped from V and 4 bases from J, the junction kept 7 bases outside the gene matches. Germline CDR1 and CDR2: SGHTA and FQGTGA. This CDR3 comprises 16 residues. Here the CDR3 DNA reads TGTGCCAGCAGCTTAGCGTTTGGACAGGGGCCAGATACGCAGTATTTT. This encodes CASSLAFGQGPDTQYF.

In its sample, this clonotype was seen a few times. This may be a read error: a much more frequent sequence differs by one nucleotide. The CDR3 reads CASSLGGMYNEQYF. The CDR3 DNA sequence: TGTGCCAGCAGTTTAGGGGGCATGTACAATGAGCAGTACTTC. The chain joins TRBV27 to TRBJ2-5; D might be TRBD1 (6 bases). Germline V lookup: CDR1 MNHEY, CDR2 SMNVEV (reference sequence). Trimming took 2 bases from V and 11 from J, leaving 18 bases between them. The CDR3 totals 14 residues.

Comment on this clonotype: Germline and junction disagree at one end, which may indicate a read error. The chain has TRBV4-1 and TRBJ1-2; 8 bases map to TRBD1. The CDR3 is 15 residues long. Germline V lookup: CDR1 MGHRA, CDR2 YSYEKL. The CDR3 protein is CASGQDRGQGYGYTF. The CDR3 DNA follows: TGCGCCAGCGGCCAAGATCGCGGACAGGGATATGGCTACACCTTC.

V gene TRBV20-1 combines with J gene TRBJ2-4; D gene unclear. Gene TRBJ2-7 matches the end of the DNA better, so the J call may be wrong. The CDR3 consists of 15 residues. Germline V gene lookup returns CDR1 DFQATT and CDR2 SNEGSKA (reference sequence). CDR3 sequence: CSARDPLLPTYEQYF. The CDR3 DNA is TGCAGTGCTAGAGATCCACTACTACCTACCTACGAGCAGTACTTC.

V is TRBV6-2 or TRBV6-3 and J is TRBJ2-5; possible D gene TRBD2, 5 bases. Germline V gene data show CDR1 as MNHEY and CDR2 as SVGEGT. This CDR3 contains 15 residues. V was shortened by 2 bases and J by 5 bases, with 15 bases between the two germline ends. The CDR3 is CASSYAGSAYETQYF. CDR3 sequence (DNA): TGTGCCAGCAGTTACGCGGGTAGCGCCTATGAGACCCAGTACTTC.

The chain combines TRBV7-8 with TRBJ2-3, with 8 bases aligning to TRBD2. Germline V gene lookup returns CDR1 SGHVS and CDR2 FQNEAQ. The CDR3 has 15 residues. The trim removed 5 bases at V and 4 bases at J, leaving 8 bases unmatched. As DNA, the CDR3 is TGTGCCAGCAGCCGGGGAGCGGGAGCCCCAGATACGCAGTATTTT. This codes for CASSRGAGAPDTQYF. Full variable domain (missing parts from reference TRBV7-8 and TRBJ2-3): GAGVSQSPRYKVAKRGQDVALRCDPISGHVSLFWYQQALGQGPEFLTYFQNEAQLDKSGLPSDRFFAERPEGSVSTLKIQRTQQEDSAVYLCASSRGAGAPDTQYFGPGTRLTVL.

V is TRBV20-1 and J is TRBJ1-2; D gene unclear. CDR3 size: 14 residues. Trimming cost V 0 bases and J 2 bases, with 10 bases left between them. Germline V gives CDR1 DFQATT, CDR2 SNEGSKA (reference sequence). The CDR3 protein is CSARDHGQNYGYTF. The CDR3 nucleotides read TGCAGTGCTAGAGATCACGGGCAGAACTATGGCTACACCTTC.